This TCR beta chain derives from a study of shared clonotypes between healthy human individuals. General study points: Memory subsets generally showed smaller estimated richness than naive subsets did.

With respect to this clone: No antigen is known for it.

Authors' data handling: Filtering differed since immunoSEQ provided only junctions, with no quality scores. Clones were read by immunoSEQ multiplex PCR, and TCRdb kept only the in-frame ones, dropping some. V and J calls and clone size are as listed in that table; D and trimming were resolved from the DNA. Among under 2,000,000 clones, about 94% were seen once, and the ten largest hold under 1.5%. The trim removed 8 bases at V and 6 bases at J, leaving 8 bases unmatched. The germline gives CDR1 MNHNY, CDR2 SVGAGI (reference sequence). This CDR3 has 13 residues. Naive CD8 populations comprised CD45RO-negative cells positively selected for CCR7, excluding terminally differentiated effector memory CD45RA+ cells.

The chain links TRBV6-6 to TRBJ2-7, with TRBD2 identical over 9 bases. The sample consisted of naive CD8+ T cells sorted from blood. This TCR came from a man younger than 35 in good health. Written as DNA, the CDR3 is TGTGCCAGCTTGGGTACAGCGGGAGGCGAGCAGTACTTC. Its translation: CASLGTAGGEQYF.